This paragraph reports one T cell receptor beta chain. This specimen belongs to a study of cytomegalovirus exposure and HLA in healthy donors. Repertoires were generated with immunoSEQ multiplex PCR, while TCRdb's copy carries only in-frame clones and drops some. This table has 120,000 or so clones, roughly 90% appearing once. Trimming took off 0 bases at V and 6 bases at J, with 7 bases between the two ends. Germline V lookup: CDR1 SGDLS, CDR2 YYNGEE. This CDR3 region has 13 residues. Sequencing was performed on PBMCs. The receptor was isolated from a man aged 25 to 40 in good health and CMV-seronegative. The J gene is TRBJ1-5, the V gene TRBV9; D not certain. The CDR3 is CASSVDGFQPQHF. The CDR3, as DNA: TGTGCCAGCAGCGTAGACGGTTTTCAGCCCCAGCATTTT.